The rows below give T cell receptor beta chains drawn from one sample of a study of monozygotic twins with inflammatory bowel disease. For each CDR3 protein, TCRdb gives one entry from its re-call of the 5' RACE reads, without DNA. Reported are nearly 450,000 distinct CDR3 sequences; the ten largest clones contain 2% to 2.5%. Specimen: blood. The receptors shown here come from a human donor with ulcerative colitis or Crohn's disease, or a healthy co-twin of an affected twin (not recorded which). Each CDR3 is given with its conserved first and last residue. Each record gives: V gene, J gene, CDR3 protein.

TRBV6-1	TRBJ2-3	CASRPGLRTDTQYF
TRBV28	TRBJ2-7	CASIESGTTYEQYF
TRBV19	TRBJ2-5	CASSIGRIRETQYF
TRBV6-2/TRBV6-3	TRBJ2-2	CASTIELGELFF
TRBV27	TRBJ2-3	CASSGQGVDTDTQYF
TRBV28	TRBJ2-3	CASTVTDTQYF
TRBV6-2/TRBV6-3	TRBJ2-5	CASSQSTGGRETQYF
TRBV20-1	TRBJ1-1	CSASDRGSEAFF
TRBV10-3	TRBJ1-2	CAISESGGDNYGYTF
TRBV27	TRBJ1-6	CASSLRGASYNSPLHF
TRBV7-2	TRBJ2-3	CASSLGLAGAGDTQYF
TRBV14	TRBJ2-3	CASSQDLYTDTQYF
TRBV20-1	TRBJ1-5	CSARDSLSQPQHF
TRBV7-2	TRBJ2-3	CASSLGRTGVGADTQYF
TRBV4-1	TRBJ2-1	CASSQDRRAASYNEQFF